This T cell receptor (beta chain) was sequenced during a study of blood T cells in healthy people across ages. Study-wide findings and caveats: Donors of long life had a larger count of naive CD4+ cells and greater diversity than aged donors.

This clonotype appeared a few times. Its antigen remains unidentified. An end of the junction differs from the germline gene, which may be a read error. Together with a sample-barcoded 5' primer, a J-beta primer mix was included in a second PCR lasting about 7 to 12 cycles. Each cDNA was tagged by a template-switch adaptor containing 12 random nucleotides. TCRdb reanalysed the 5' RACE reads using MiXCR and keeps one entry per CDR3 protein. The sample yields some 710,000 distinct CDR3 sequences, roughly 20% seen once. Roughly 10 milliliters of peripheral blood were drawn from each donor. Total RNA amounts of at least 6 micrograms were extracted per sample. The CDR3 is made up of 12 amino acids. The germline CDR1 and CDR2 sequences are MNHEY and SMNVEV (reference sequence).

Sequencing was carried out using blood. The TCR was taken from a man between 65 and 85 years old in good health. The chain couples TRBV27 to TRBJ1-4; no reliable D call. The CDR3 sequence is CAGSLGDEKLFF. The CDR3 nucleotides read TGTGCCGGCAGTTTGGGAGATGAAAAACTGTTTTTT.